Sequencing of this TCR beta chain was carried out in a study of chemoradiotherapy in HPV16-positive cancers. Study-level background: Candidate HPV-specific clones and shared TCR motifs came from two HPV16-positive patients. Overall study findings and caveats: Candidate HPV-specific clones and E7-related TCR motifs grew in tumor during treatment. HPV-responsive T-cell expansion during chemoradiotherapy was linked to improved recurrence-free survival in HPV16-positive patients.

Over chemoradiotherapy, repertoires were sampled more than once. There are 12 residues in the CDR3. V dropped 9 bases and J dropped 2 bases, with 7 bases sitting between them. Per germline, CDR1 MNHEY and CDR2 SMNVEV (reference sequence). Libraries were prepared by immunoSEQ multiplex PCR; TCRdb keeps only in-frame clonotypes and omits some of them. The table has approximately 12,000 clones, about 65% seen once. This clone was counted a few times. As yet, its antigen is unknown. The specimen was collected from a patient who underwent chemoradiotherapy. V is TRBV27 and J is TRBJ2-2; D is undetermined. The clonotype comes from a human donor with HPV-associated anogenital cancer. CDR3 sequence (DNA): TGTGCCAGTAAACCTAACACCGGGGAGCTGTTTTTT. Protein product: CASKPNTGELFF.